The present T cell receptor (beta chain) was sequenced within a study of CD8 T cells in ankylosing spondylitis. Study-level results: Disease-linked clones bore a CD8+ phenotype, appearing relatively rarely in peripheral blood. Within ankylosing spondylitis blood, a TCR beta motif made up of under 10 highly homologous variants appeared to be characteristic.

This clonotype was seen only a few times. Its antigen is not known. The V segment lost 3 bases and the J segment 3 bases; nucleotides outside the gene matches: 6. The CDR3 loop spans 16 amino acids. TCRdb re-called the 5' RACE reads through MiXCR, storing one row per CDR3 protein. The sample gives 470,000 or so distinct CDR3 sequences, roughly a quarter of which show up once; 0.89% is in the top ten. Sequencing was done on a sample of blood, either unsorted or a sorted T cell fraction (not recorded which). V gene TRBV12-3 or TRBV12-4 combines with J gene TRBJ2-3; 10 bases line up with TRBD2. The receptor's source is a male donor with ankylosing spondylitis. CDR3 sequence: CASSFYLAGVTDTQYF. The CDR3 bases are TGTGCCAGCAGTTTCTACCTAGCGGGAGTTACAGATACGCAGTATTTT.